This TCR beta chain was captured in a study of blood T cell repertoires in COVID-19. As processed by the authors: Using reference gene primer amplification, nucleated cell counts were estimated. The assay was immunoSEQ multiplex PCR, and TCRdb's table has in-frame clones only and misses some. That table supplies the V and J calls and clone size; D and trimming were determined from the DNA. The sample holds hundreds of thousands of clones, approximately 83% seen once. This clone was observed once. Sequencing input: peripheral blood. The TCR was taken from a woman aged 40 to 50 with active or convalescent COVID-19.

The CDR3 sequence: CASSEGHGTEAFF. The CDR3 DNA sequence: TGTGCCAGCAGTGAGGGCCATGGCACTGAAGCTTTCTTT. The rearrangement uses TRBV6-1 and TRBJ1-1; no reliable D call. Trimming pared 3 bases from V and 4 bases from J, leaving 9 bases between. This CDR3 contains 13 residues. Germline V lookup: CDR1 MNHNS, CDR2 SASEGT.